These 6 T cell receptor beta chains came from one sample sequenced in a study of blood T cells in healthy people across ages. Using a J-beta primer mix together with a sample-barcoded 5' primer, a second PCR was run for roughly 6 to 11 cycles. In TCRdb, the 5' RACE reads were re-called with MiXCR into one record per CDR3 protein. Here the sample spans nearly 800,000 distinct CDR3 sequences, 56% being singletons. Sequencing input: blood. The receptors derive from a man between 35 and 55 years old in good health.

The chain carries TRBV11-3 and TRBJ2-3; possibly TRBD2 for D (6 bases). This CDR3 is 18 amino acids long. Trimming pared 1 base from V and 2 bases from J, leaving 19 bases between. Germline loops: CDR1 SGHNT, CDR2 YENEEA. The CDR3, as DNA: TGTGCCAGCAGCTTAGGCTGGGGGGACGGCTACGACACAGATACGCAGTATTTT. This sequence encodes CASSLGWGDGYDTDTQYF.

The V and J genes are TRBV10-2 and TRBJ2-5; D call uncertain. This CDR3 is built from 13 residues. Trimming left V 2 bases short and J 5 bases short, with 9 bases between. Germline V gene sequence: CDR1 WSHSY, CDR2 SAAADI. CDR3 nucleotides: TGCGCCAGCAGTGAGCCCGGGTCCGAGACCCAGTACTTC. Translation: CASSEPGSETQYF.

The chain links TRBV7-2 to TRBJ2-5, with D perhaps matching TRBD2 (6 bases). Germline loops: CDR1 SGHTA, CDR2 FQGNSA. V lost 2 bases and J lost 3, with 10 bases in between. The CDR3 is made up of 14 amino acids. The CDR3 protein is CASSLTGRKETQYF. DNA for the CDR3: TGTGCCAGCAGCTTAACCGGGAGAAAAGAGACCCAGTACTTC. The variable domain in full, with the rest retrieved from reference TRBV7-2 and TRBJ2-5, is GAGVSQSPSNKVTEKGKDVELRCDPISGHTALYWYRQSLGQGLEFLIYFQGNSAPDKSGLPSDRFSAERTGGSVSTLTIQRTQQEDSAVYLCASSLTGRKETQYFGPGTRLLVL.

This clonotype was seen only a few times. The chain employs TRBV25-1 and TRBJ2-1, with D unresolved. Germline assignment: CDR1 MGHDK and CDR2 SYGVNS. The CDR3 length is 16 residues. V was shortened by 4 bases and J by 0 bases, with 13 bases between the two germline ends. Here the CDR3 DNA reads TGTGCCAGCAGTGTAGGGCACCGGAGCTCCTACAATGAGCAGTTCTTC. This translates into CASSVGHRSSYNEQFF.

Notes on this clonotype: At one boundary the junction diverges from the germline segment, which might be a read error. The chain combines TRBV12-3 or TRBV12-4 with TRBJ2-3; TRBD2 matches at 9 bases. The length of the CDR3 is 15 residues. The CDR3 region has the DNA TGTGCCAGTAGTTCGGCGGGAGGGCACACAGATACGCAGTATTTT. Amino acids: CASSSAGGHTDTQYF.

The chain joins TRBV6-6 to TRBJ1-2; TRBD1 might be the D (5 bases). V gave up 5 bases and J gave up 1 base, with 20 bases separating them. This CDR3 is 17 amino acids long. Looked up from germline, CDR1 is MNHNY and CDR2 is SVGAGI (reference sequence). The CDR3 reads CASSPGTATLFNYGYTF. CDR3 DNA sequence: TGTGCCAGCAGTCCAGGGACGGCGACACTTTTTAACTATGGCTACACCTTC.